This T cell receptor beta chain stems from a study of blood T cell repertoires in COVID-19. Across the whole study: T cells, B-cell-depleted T cells, or PBMCs provided the cDNA or gDNA that served as material.

Cohort placement rested on clinical history that participants reported themselves. Using immunoSEQ multiplex PCR, the repertoire was profiled, and TCRdb retains in-frame clones only, with some absent. This sample has 300,000 to 400,000 clones, with 85% to 90% found just once. Germline CDR1 reads SNHLY; CDR2 reads FYNNEI. The CDR3 runs to 16 residues. V gave up 0 bases and J gave up 0 bases; unmatched junction bases: 2. Sequenced: PBMCs or T cells enriched from blood (not recorded which). The receptor comes from a young woman with acute COVID-19. The genes are TRBV2 and TRBJ2-1; 7 nucleotides match TRBD2. CDR3 residues: CASSEASGASYNEQFF. The CDR3 DNA is TGTGCCAGCAGTGAAGCAAGCGGGGCCTCCTACAATGAGCAGTTCTTC.